This T cell receptor beta chain emerged from a study of T cells after yellow fever vaccination. Study-wide points: Booster samples showed a return of most primary-vaccination clones (around 95% CD4, 70% to 90% CD8).

TCRdb used MiXCR to reprocess the 5' RACE reads, holding one entry per CDR3 protein. The sample carries 300,000 to 400,000 distinct CDR3 sequences, approximately 4% recorded once. From germline, CDR1 is ENHRY and CDR2 SYGVKD. The V and J ends lost 0 bases and 8 bases respectively, with 13 bases between them. The CDR3 sequence is 14 residues long. This clonotype was counted ten times or more. The antigen remains unidentified. The sequencing here drew on PBMCs, taken 5 days after the yellow fever booster vaccination. This sequence was found in a man aged 18 to 29 who received the YFV17D yellow fever vaccine. The J gene is TRBJ1-2, the V gene TRBV10-3; a weak D match, TRBD1 (6 bases). This CDR3 reads CAISESLAGEGYTF. CDR3 sequence (DNA): TGTGCCATCAGTGAGTCGCTGGCAGGGGAAGGCTACACCTTC.